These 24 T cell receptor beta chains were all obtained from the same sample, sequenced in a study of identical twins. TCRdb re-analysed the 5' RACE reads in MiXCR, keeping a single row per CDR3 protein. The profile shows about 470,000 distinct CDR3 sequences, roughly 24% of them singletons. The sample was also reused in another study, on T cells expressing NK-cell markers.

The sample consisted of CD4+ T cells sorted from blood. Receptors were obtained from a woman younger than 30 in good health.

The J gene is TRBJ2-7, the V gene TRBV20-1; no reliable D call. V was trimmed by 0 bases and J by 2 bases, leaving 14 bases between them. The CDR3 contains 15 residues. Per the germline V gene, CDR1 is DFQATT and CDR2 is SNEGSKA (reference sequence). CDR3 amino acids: CSAREGSAETYEQYF. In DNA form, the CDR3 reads TGCAGTGCTAGAGAAGGGTCAGCCGAAACCTACGAGCAGTACTTC.

CDR3 in amino acids: CALRRLAGANSYEQYF. DNA of the CDR3: TGTGCCTTGAGGCGGCTAGCGGGCGCCAACTCCTACGAGCAGTACTTC. This chain uses TRBV30 with TRBJ2-7; 8 nucleotides line up with TRBD2. In germline, CDR1 is GTSNPN, CDR2 SVGIG (reference sequence). The V gene end was trimmed by 7 bases and the J gene end by 0 bases; junction bases not matched to a gene: 14. The CDR3 is made up of 16 amino acids.

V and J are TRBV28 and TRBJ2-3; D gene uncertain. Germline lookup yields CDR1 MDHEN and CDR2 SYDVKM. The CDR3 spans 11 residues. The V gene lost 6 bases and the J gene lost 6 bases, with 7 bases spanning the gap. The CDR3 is CASRVSDTQYF. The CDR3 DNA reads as TGTGCCAGCAGGGTCTCGGATACGCAGTATTTT.

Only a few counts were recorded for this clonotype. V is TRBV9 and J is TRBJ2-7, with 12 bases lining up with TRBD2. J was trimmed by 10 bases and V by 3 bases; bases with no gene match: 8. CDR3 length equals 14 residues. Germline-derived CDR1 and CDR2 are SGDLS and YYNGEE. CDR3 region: CASSAYGTSGPQYF. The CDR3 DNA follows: TGTGCCAGCAGCGCATACGGGACTAGCGGGCCACAGTACTTC.

The CDR3 DNA reads as TGCGCCAGCAGCCAACGGGGGGGGTGGAACACTGAAGCTTTCTTT. As protein: CASSQRGGWNTEAFF. The genes are TRBV4-3 and TRBJ1-1, with D perhaps matching TRBD1 (5 bases). The V and J ends lost 2 bases and 1 base respectively, with 11 bases between them. Germline V CDR1 and CDR2: LGHNA, YSLEER. This CDR3 has 15 amino acids.

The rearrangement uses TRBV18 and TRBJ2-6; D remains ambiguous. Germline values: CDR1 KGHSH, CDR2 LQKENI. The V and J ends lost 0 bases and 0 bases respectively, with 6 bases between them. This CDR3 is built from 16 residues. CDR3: CASSPPLSSGANVLTF. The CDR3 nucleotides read TGTGCCAGCTCACCACCGTTAAGCTCTGGGGCCAACGTCCTGACTTTC.

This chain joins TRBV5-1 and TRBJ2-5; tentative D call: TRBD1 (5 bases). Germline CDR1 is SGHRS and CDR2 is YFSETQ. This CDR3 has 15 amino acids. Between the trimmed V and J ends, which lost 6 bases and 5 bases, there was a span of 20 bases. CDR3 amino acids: CASTIFSGSGETQYF. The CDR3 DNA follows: TGCGCCAGCACCATTTTTAGTGGGTCAGGGGAGACCCAGTACTTC.

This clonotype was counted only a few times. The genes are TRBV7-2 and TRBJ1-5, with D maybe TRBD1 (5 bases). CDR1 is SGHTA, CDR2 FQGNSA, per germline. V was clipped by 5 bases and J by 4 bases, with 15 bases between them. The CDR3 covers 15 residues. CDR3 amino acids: CASSQGPSPNQPQHF. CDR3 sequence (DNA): TGTGCCAGCAGCCAGGGTCCTAGTCCTAATCAGCCCCAGCATTTT.

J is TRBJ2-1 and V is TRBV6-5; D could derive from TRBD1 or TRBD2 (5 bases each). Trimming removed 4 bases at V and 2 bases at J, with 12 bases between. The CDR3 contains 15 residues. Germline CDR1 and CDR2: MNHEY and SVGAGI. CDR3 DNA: TGTGCCAGCAGTTCCGCCGGGACCCCCTACAATGAGCAGTTCTTC. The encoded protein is CASSSAGTPYNEQFF.

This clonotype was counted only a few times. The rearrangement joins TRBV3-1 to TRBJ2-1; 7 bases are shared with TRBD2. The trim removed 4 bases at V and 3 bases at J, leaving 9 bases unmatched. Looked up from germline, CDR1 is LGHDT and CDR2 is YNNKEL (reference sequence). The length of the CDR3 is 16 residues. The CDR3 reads CASSRKREGIYNEQFF. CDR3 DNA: TGTGCCAGCAGCCGGAAGCGGGAAGGCATCTACAATGAGCAGTTCTTC.

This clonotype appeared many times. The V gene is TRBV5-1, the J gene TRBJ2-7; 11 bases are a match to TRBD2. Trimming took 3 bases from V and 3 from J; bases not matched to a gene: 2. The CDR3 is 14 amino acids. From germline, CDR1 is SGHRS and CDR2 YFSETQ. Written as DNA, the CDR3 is TGCGCCAGCAGCTCAACTAGCGGGGGCTACGAGCAGTACTTC. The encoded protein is CASSSTSGGYEQYF.

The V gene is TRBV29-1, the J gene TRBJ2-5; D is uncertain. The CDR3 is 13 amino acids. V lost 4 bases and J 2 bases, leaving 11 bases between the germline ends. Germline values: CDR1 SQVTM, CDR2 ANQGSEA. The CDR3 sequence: CSVVGDLQETQYF. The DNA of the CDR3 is TGCAGCGTTGTAGGTGACTTACAAGAGACCCAGTACTTC.

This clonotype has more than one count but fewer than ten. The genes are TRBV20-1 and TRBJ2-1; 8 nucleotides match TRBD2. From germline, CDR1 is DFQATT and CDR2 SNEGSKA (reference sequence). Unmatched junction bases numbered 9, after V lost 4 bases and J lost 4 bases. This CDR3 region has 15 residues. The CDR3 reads CSAIIVTGGYNEQFF. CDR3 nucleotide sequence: TGCAGTGCTATTATCGTTACGGGAGGGTACAATGAGCAGTTCTTC.

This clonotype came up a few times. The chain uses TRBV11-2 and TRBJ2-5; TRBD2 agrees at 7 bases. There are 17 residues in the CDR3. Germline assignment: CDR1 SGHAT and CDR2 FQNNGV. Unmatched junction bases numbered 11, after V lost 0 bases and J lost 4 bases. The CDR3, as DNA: TGTGCCAGCAGCTTAGAAGGGAACGCGGGAGTGGGAGAGACCCAGTACTTC. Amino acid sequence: CASSLEGNAGVGETQYF.

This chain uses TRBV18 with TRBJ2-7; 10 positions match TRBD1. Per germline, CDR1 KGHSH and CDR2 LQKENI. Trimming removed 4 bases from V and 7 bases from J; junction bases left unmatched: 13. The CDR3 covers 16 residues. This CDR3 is CASSLLSGTGAREQYF. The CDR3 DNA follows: TGTGCCAGCTCACTTTTATCCGGGACAGGGGCCCGGGAGCAGTACTTC.

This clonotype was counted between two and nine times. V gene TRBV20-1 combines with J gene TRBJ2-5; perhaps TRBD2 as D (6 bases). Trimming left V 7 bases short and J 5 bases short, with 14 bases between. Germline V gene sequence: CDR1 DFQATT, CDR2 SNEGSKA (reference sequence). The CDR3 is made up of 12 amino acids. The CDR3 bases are TGCAGTGTGAGGTCCCGGGGGGAGACCCAGTACTTC. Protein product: CSVRSRGETQYF.

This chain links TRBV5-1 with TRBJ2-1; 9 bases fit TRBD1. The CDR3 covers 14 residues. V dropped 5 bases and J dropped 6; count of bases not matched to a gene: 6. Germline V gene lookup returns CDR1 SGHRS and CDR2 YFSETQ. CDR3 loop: CASRWDRVVNEQFF. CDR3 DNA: TGCGCCAGCAGATGGGACAGGGTGGTCAATGAGCAGTTCTTC.

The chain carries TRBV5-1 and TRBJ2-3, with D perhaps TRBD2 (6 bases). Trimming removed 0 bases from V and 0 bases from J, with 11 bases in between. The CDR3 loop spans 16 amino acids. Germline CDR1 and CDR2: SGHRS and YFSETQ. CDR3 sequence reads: CASSLATSSSTDTQYF. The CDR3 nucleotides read TGCGCCAGCAGCTTGGCCACTAGCTCAAGCACAGATACGCAGTATTTT.

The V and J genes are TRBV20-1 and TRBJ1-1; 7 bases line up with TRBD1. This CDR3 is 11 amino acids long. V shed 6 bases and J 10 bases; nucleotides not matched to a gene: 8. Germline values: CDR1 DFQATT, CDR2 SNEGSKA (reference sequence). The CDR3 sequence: CSAHTGEPAFF. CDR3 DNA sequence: TGCAGTGCACATACAGGGGAACCAGCTTTCTTT.

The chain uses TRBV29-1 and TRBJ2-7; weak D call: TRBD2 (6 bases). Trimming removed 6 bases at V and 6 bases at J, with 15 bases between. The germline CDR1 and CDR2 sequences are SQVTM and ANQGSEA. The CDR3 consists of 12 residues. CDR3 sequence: CSVGGGRGEQYF. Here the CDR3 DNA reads TGCAGCGTCGGGGGAGGCCGGGGCGAGCAGTACTTC.

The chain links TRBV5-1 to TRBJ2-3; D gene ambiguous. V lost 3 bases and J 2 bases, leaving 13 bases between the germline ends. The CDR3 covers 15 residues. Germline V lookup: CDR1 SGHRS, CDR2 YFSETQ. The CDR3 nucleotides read TGCGCCAGCAGCTCTATTTCCTACCCCACAGATACGCAGTATTTT. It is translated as CASSSISYPTDTQYF.

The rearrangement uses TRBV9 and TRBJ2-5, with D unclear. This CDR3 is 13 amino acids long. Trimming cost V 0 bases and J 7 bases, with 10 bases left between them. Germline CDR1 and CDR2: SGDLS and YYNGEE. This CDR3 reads CASSVESSVTQYF. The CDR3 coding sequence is TGTGCCAGCAGCGTAGAGTCAAGTGTGACCCAGTACTTC.

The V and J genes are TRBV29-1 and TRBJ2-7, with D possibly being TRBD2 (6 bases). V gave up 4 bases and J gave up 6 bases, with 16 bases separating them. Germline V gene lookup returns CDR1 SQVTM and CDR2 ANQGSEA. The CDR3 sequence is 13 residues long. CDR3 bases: TGCAGCGTTGGGGGGACTTCCCCCCTCGAGCAGTACTTC. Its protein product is CSVGGTSPLEQYF.

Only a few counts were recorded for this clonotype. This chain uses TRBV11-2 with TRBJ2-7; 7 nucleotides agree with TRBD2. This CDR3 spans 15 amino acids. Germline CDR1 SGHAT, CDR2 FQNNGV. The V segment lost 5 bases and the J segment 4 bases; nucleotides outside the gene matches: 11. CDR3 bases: TGTGCCAGCAGCCTTTTGGGGGGGAAAGGGTACGAGCAGTACTTC. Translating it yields CASSLLGGKGYEQYF.